The T cell receptor beta chain described here comes from a study of T cell changes during pregnancy in multiple sclerosis. Data came from immunoSEQ multiplex PCR; TCRdb stores just in-frame clones and leaves some out. This sample has 55,000 to 65,000 clones, with 93% found just once. Germline CDR1 reads MDHEN; CDR2 reads SYDVKM. The CDR3 covers 18 residues. V lost 3 bases and J 6 bases, leaving 24 bases between the germline ends. The source is a female donor with multiple sclerosis, enrolled in a pregnancy study. Sequenced here: CD8+ T cells from peripheral blood mononuclear cells, sampled in the third trimester of pregnancy. The chain has TRBV28 and TRBJ2-1, with D maybe TRBD2 (5 bases). The CDR3 DNA is TGTGCCAGCAGTTTCCCCCCGGCAGGCCGGCGACGGGGCAATGAGCAGTTCTTC. Its protein is CASSFPPAGRRRGNEQFF.